These 16 T cell receptor beta chains were all obtained from the same sample, sequenced in a study of read filtering for tumor transcriptome and immune sequencing. From about 0.4 ug of RNA, a library with molecular barcoded alpha/delta and beta/gamma adaptors was made. TCRdb analysed the reads with MiXCR anew, one entry per CDR3 protein. This table holds just over 14,000 distinct CDR3 sequences, around 21% found once. The material sequenced was a population of CD138-negative cells sorted from bone marrow. These receptor sequences come from a donor aged 40 or over with multiple myeloma.

This sequence joins TRBV14 and TRBJ2-5, with D perhaps matching TRBD2 (5 bases). Germline V gene lookup returns CDR1 SGHDN and CDR2 FVKESK. This CDR3 spans 15 amino acids. Trimming left V 2 bases short and J 1 base short, with 11 bases between. CDR3 amino acids: CASSQYQAGQETQYF. Here the CDR3 DNA reads TGTGCCAGCAGCCAATACCAGGCGGGCCAAGAGACCCAGTACTTC.

CDR3 sequence reads: CASSQDLHQPQHF. CDR3 sequence (DNA): TGTGCCAGCAGCCAAGATCTCCATCAGCCCCAGCATTTT. The chain is built from TRBV4-2 and TRBJ1-5; D remains ambiguous. CDR3 size: 13 residues. Germline V gene sequence: CDR1 LGHNA, CDR2 YNFKEQ. The V and J ends lost 0 bases and 5 bases respectively, with 5 bases between them.

Note on this clonotype: Given a much more abundant clone one base away, this may be a read error. The rearrangement links TRBV12-3 or TRBV12-4 to TRBJ1-1, with D unclear. V was cut by 2 bases and J by 0 bases, with 4 bases left in between. CDR3 length: 13 residues. As DNA, the CDR3 is TGTGCCAGCAGTTTAATGGTGAACACTGAAGCTTTCTTT. Its protein is CASSLMVNTEAFF.

This clonotype appeared many times. The V call is TRBV19, the J call TRBJ2-1, with D perhaps given as TRBD1 or TRBD2 (5 bases each). In germline, CDR1 is LNHDA, CDR2 SQIVND (reference sequence). Trimming took 1 base from V and 8 from J, leaving 12 bases between them. The CDR3 runs to 14 residues. CDR3 in DNA: TGTGCCAGTAGTATAGTCAACCGGGGCGATGAGCAGTTCTTC. Protein sequence: CASSIVNRGDEQFF.

This clonotype was recorded many times. CDR3 nucleotide sequence: TGCAGTGCTACTCTCCGCAGGACAGGGACGGATCAAGAGACCCAGTACTTC. This sequence encodes CSATLRRTGTDQETQYF. The V gene is TRBV20-1, the J gene TRBJ2-5, with 8 bases fitting TRBD1. The CDR3 is made up of 17 amino acids. Trimming at V came to 4 bases and at J to 2 bases, leaving 15 bases not matched to a gene. Germline CDR1 is DFQATT and CDR2 is SNEGSKA (reference sequence).

This clonotype was found many times. V is TRBV18 and J is TRBJ2-7; D is possibly TRBD2 (5 bases). Germline loops: CDR1 KGHSH, CDR2 LQKENI. The CDR3 is made up of 14 amino acids. Trimming left V 2 bases short and J 5 bases short, with 13 bases between. CDR3 nucleotide sequence: TGTGCCAGCTCACCAAGCCGGGGTGCGCACGAGCAGTACTTC. Translating it yields CASSPSRGAHEQYF.

This clonotype was counted between two and nine times. The genes are TRBV4-1 and TRBJ1-1; the D is unclear. CDR3 size: 18 residues. Germline values: CDR1 MGHRA, CDR2 YSYEKL. Trimming cost V 1 base and J 4 bases, with 22 bases left between them. The CDR3 DNA sequence: TGCGCCAGCAGCCAAGTTTCGTATGCAACTGGGGAAGCCACTGAAGCTTTCTTT. This encodes CASSQVSYATGEATEAFF.

This clonotype came up many times. This rearrangement joins TRBV12-3 or TRBV12-4 to TRBJ2-1, with D possibly matching TRBD1 (5 bases). This CDR3 is built from 13 residues. V was shortened by 3 bases and J by 7 bases, with 10 bases between the two germline ends. The CDR3 DNA reads as TGTGCCAGCAGTTTGGGCAGGGAAAATGAGCAGTTCTTC. This translates into CASSLGRENEQFF.

This clonotype was seen a few times. V usage is TRBV29-1 and J usage is TRBJ2-5; no firm D call. Germline V gene lookup returns CDR1 SQVTM and CDR2 ANQGSEA. Trimming removed 6 bases at V and 1 base at J, with 6 bases between. The CDR3 consists of 11 residues. The chain's CDR3 is CSVAPQETQYF. For the CDR3, the DNA is TGCAGCGTCGCCCCCCAAGAGACCCAGTACTTC.

This clonotype was found many times. The genes are TRBV20-1 and TRBJ1-1, with 7 bases that match TRBD1. The ends lost 5 bases at V and 1 base at J; junction bases unmatched: 7. The CDR3 loop spans 14 amino acids. CDR1 is DFQATT and CDR2 is SNEGSKA in the germline V gene (reference sequence). CDR3 coding DNA: TGCAGTGCTCGCAGGGGGATCGCGAACACTGAAGCTTTCTTT. This encodes CSARRGIANTEAFF.

On this clonotype itself: A read error may be the cause here, since a much bigger clone is one base away. V and J are TRBV27 and TRBJ1-6, with D perhaps TRBD1 (6 bases). CDR3 length: 15 amino acids. Germline V gene sequence: CDR1 MNHEY, CDR2 SMNVEV (reference sequence). V lost 5 bases to trimming and J lost 7 bases, with 15 bases between them. The CDR3 loop reads CASSPYHGGNSPLHF. CDR3 sequence (DNA): TGTGCCAGCAGTCCTTATCACGGGGGCAATTCACCCCTCCACTTT.

This clonotype appeared a few times. The rearrangement joins TRBV28 to TRBJ2-5; TRBD1 matches at 7 bases. Germline V lookup: CDR1 MDHEN, CDR2 SYDVKM. The CDR3 runs 14 residues. The trim removed 5 bases at V and 3 bases at J, leaving 6 bases unmatched. The CDR3 sequence is CASSPSGTEETQYF. CDR3 bases: TGTGCCAGCAGTCCTTCCGGGACAGAAGAGACCCAGTACTTC. The entire variable domain, with the rest obtained from reference TRBV28 and TRBJ2-5, is as follows: DVKVTQSSRYLVKRTGEKVFLECVQDMDHENMFWYRQDPGLGLRLIYFSYDVKMKEKGDIPEGYSVSREKKERFSLILESASTNQTSMYLCASSPSGTEETQYFGPGTRLLVL.

This clonotype was seen more than once but under ten times. V usage is TRBV10-3 and J usage is TRBJ2-3; D is perhaps TRBD1 or TRBD2 (5 bases each). The CDR3 consists of 12 residues. The germline V gene encodes CDR1 ENHRY and CDR2 SYGVKD. V lost 11 bases and J 0 bases, leaving 9 bases between the germline ends. CDR3 sequence: CAGGRSTDTQYF. DNA of the CDR3: TGTGCCGGGGGACGGAGCACAGATACGCAGTATTTT.

This clonotype came up many times. The chain carries TRBV12-3 or TRBV12-4 and TRBJ1-5, with D possibly TRBD1 on 5 matching bases. This CDR3 comprises 14 residues. V was clipped by 6 bases and J by 1 base, with 10 bases between them. CDR3 sequence reads: CASRYRDSNQPQHF. Here the CDR3 DNA reads TGTGCCAGCAGGTACCGGGACAGCAATCAGCCCCAGCATTTT.

This clonotype was detected ten times or more. V gene TRBV2 combines with J gene TRBJ2-3, with 9 bases identical to TRBD2. The V gene's germline CDR1 is SNHLY and CDR2 FYNNEI. The V segment lost 7 bases and the J segment 1 base; nucleotides outside the gene matches: 3. This CDR3 is built from 14 residues. The chain's CDR3 is CASTAGGGTDTQYF. The CDR3 nucleotides read TGTGCCAGCACGGCGGGGGGGGGCACAGATACGCAGTATTTT.

This clonotype is classed as medium-sized. The chain is built from TRBV7-3 and TRBJ2-1, with D possibly TRBD2 on 5 matching bases. Germline CDR1 reads SGHTA; CDR2 reads FQGTGA. The CDR3 covers 13 residues. Deletions cut 2 bases from V and 7 bases from J, with 9 bases between. CDR3 DNA sequence: TGTGCCAGCAGCTTAGAGGGCCTGAATGAGCAGTTCTTC. Translating it yields CASSLEGLNEQFF.